This TCR beta chain derives from a study of radiotherapy plus CTLA-4 blockade in lung cancer. Study-level results: TCR clones of tumor origin grew in blood after radiotherapy plus ipilimumab.

People whose metastatic non-small-cell lung cancer was chemo-refractory got focal radiation along with CTLA-4 blockade by ipilimumab. This clone is deemed medium-sized (0.01 to 0.1%). Its antigen remains unknown. Some clones are missing from TCRdb's copy, which holds only in-frame ones; the method was immunoSEQ multiplex PCR. This sample has roughly 14,000 clones, with 87% found just once. The sequencing used peripheral blood, collected from a patient treated with radiotherapy plus ipilimumab. This TCR was sampled from a human donor with non-small cell lung cancer that progressed on radiotherapy plus ipilimumab. Some clones in this sample may be carry-over from other donors' samples.

CDR3 nucleotide sequence: TGTGCCAGCAGTGACCGGTGGCTAGCGGGAACGAAAAACATTCAGTACTTC. It encodes CASSDRWLAGTKNIQYF. The rearrangement uses TRBV6-4 and TRBJ2-4, with 9 nucleotides matching TRBD2. V was clipped by 2 bases and J by 4 bases; unmatched bases: 9. Germline V CDR1 and CDR2: MRHNA, SNTAGT. This CDR3 is 17 amino acids long.